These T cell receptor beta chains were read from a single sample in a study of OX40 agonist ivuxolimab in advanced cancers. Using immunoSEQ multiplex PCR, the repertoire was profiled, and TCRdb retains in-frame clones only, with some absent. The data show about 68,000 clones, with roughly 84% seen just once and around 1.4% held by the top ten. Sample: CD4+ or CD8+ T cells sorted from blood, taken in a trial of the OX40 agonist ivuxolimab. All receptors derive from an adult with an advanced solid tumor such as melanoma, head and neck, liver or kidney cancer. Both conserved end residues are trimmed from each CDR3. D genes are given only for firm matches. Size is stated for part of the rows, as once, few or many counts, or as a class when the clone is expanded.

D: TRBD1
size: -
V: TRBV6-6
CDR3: ASSSGQVAGELF

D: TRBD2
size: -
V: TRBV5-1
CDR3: ASRRTSGGNTGELF

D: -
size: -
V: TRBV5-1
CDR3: ASSLEGEGEQY

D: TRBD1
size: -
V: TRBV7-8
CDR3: ASSLGRTGAVDTQY

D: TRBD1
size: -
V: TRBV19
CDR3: ASSLPGQGITYEQY

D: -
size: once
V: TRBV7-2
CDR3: ASSLSRGEQY

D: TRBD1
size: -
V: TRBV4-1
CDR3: ASSQGTPGQGKGETQY

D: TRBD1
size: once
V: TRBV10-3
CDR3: AISGTGDYRTPLH

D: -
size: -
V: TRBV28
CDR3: ASSFGTSSYEQY

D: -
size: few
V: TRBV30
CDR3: AWSPLGAGNNEKLF

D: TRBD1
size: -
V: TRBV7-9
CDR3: ASSLATPGTGYN

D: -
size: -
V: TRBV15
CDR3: ATSRGRIMNTEAF